The subject of this entry is one T cell receptor (beta chain). MiXCR, run by TCRdb on the RT-PCR reads, gives a single entry per CDR3 protein. The data hold about 700,000 distinct CDR3 sequences, with approximately 15% observed a single time. Per germline, CDR1 SEHNR and CDR2 FQNEAQ (reference sequence). This CDR3 contains 11 residues. Deletions cut 3 bases from V and 13 bases from J, with 10 bases between. This sequence was found in a female donor in good health, serving as a healthy control. V and J are TRBV7-9 and TRBJ2-1; D unclear. What was sequenced was memory CD4+ T cells from blood. CDR3 region: CASSFPSLQFF. CDR3 in DNA: TGTGCCAGCAGCTTCCCGAGTTTACAGTTCTTC.